Detailed here is one TCR beta chain. The antigen is unknown. V dropped 3 bases and J dropped 7 bases, with 17 bases sitting between them. From germline, CDR1 is SGHRS and CDR2 YFSETQ. The CDR3 is made up of 14 amino acids. TCRdb re-derived calls from the RACE reads in MiXCR, one entry per CDR3 protein. The data show about 69,000 distinct CDR3 sequences, with about a tenth seen just once and 6.8% held by the top ten. Time point given: patch test 2, 6 weeks after DPC sensitization. As to treatment: therapeutic diphenylcyclopropenone sensitization with weekly scalp DPC. This specimen belongs to a study of human T cells and chemical hapten exposure. In the study overall: In the sensitization step, 2% DPC was placed on about 2 cm by about 2 cm of upper inner arm skin.

Study outcomes and limitations: Significantly greater numbers of large CDR3 similarity clusters came from expanded TCRs than from controls. High-frequency TCRs, those above 1 in 1000, stayed the same after DPC sensitization. In the PT1 data, expanded TCR counts showed a positive correlation with patch test score.

The rearrangement uses TRBV5-1 and TRBJ2-7; D perhaps matches TRBD2 (6 bases). This sample comprised whole blood, obtained in connection with sensitization to the hapten diphenylcyclopropenone (DPC). This clonotype was sampled from a woman between 50 and 59 years old with alopecia areata. Some clones in this sample may be carry-over from other donors' samples. CDR3 nucleotide sequence: TGCGCCAGCAGCTCCACTAGCCCCGCGGGAGAGCAGTACTTC. It is translated as CASSSTSPAGEQYF.